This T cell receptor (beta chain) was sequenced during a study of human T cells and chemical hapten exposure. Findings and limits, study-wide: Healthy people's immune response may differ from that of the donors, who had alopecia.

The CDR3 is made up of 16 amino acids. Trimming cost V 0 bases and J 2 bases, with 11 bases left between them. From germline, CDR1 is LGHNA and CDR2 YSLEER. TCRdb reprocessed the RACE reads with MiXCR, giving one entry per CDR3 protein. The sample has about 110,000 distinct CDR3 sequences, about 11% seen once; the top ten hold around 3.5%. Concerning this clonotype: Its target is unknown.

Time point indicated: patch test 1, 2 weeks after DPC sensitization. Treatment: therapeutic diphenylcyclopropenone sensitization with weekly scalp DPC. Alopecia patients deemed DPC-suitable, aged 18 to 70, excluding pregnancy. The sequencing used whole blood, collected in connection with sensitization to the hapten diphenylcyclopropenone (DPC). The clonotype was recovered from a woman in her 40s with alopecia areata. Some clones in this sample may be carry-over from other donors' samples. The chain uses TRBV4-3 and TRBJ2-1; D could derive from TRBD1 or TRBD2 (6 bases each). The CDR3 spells CASSQELGGAYNEQFF. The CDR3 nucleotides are TGCGCCAGCAGCCAAGAACTCGGGGGCGCCTACAATGAGCAGTTCTTC.